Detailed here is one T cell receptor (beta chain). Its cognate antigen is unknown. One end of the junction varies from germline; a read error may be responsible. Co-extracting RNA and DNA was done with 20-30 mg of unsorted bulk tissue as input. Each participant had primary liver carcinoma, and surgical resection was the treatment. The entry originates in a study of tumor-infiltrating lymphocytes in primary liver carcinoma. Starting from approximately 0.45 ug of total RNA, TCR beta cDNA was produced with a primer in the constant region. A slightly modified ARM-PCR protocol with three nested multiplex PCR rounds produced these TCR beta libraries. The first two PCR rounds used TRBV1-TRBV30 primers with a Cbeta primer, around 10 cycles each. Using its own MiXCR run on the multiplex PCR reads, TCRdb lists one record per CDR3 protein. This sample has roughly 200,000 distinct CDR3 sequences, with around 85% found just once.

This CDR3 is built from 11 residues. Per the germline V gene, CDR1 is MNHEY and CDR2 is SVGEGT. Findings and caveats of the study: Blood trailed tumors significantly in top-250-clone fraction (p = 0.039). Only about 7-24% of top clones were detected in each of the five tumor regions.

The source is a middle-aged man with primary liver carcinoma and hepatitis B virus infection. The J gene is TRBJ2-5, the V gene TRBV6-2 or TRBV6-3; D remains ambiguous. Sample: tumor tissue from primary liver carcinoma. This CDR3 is CDSQYGETQYF. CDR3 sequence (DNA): TGTGACAGCCAATACGGAGAGACCCAGTACTTC.